Below, 22 T cell receptor beta chains from the same sample are listed, as sequenced in a study of control samples from healthy donors and cancer patients. Clones were read by immunoSEQ multiplex PCR, and TCRdb kept only the in-frame ones, dropping some. This table has over 100,000 clones, roughly 90% appearing once. Material: blood. The receptors were sampled from a woman in her forties or fifties in good health.

V is TRBV3-1 (or the pseudogene TRBV3-2) and J is TRBJ1-3; D is ambiguous. Looked up from germline, CDR1 is LGHDT and CDR2 is YNNKEL (reference sequence). The ends were cut back, 0 bases at V and 4 bases at J, with 10 bases in the middle. The CDR3 totals 15 residues. This CDR3 reads CASSQDWSRGNTIYF. CDR3 bases: TGTGCCAGCAGCCAAGATTGGTCCCGAGGAAACACCATATATTTT.

This chain connects TRBV5-1 to TRBJ2-2; unclear D gene. V was shortened by 0 bases and J by 0 bases, with 12 bases between the two germline ends. Germline V gene sequence: CDR1 SGHRS, CDR2 YFSETQ. This CDR3 spans 17 amino acids. The CDR3 here is CASSLGARVANTGELFF. The DNA of the CDR3 is TGCGCCAGCAGCTTGGGGGCTCGGGTTGCGAACACCGGGGAGCTGTTTTTT.

The V and J genes are TRBV20-1 and TRBJ2-1; D remains ambiguous. The CDR3 has 14 amino acids. Deletions cut 3 bases from V and 0 bases from J, with 9 bases between. Germline assignment: CDR1 DFQATT and CDR2 SNEGSKA (reference sequence). The CDR3 is CSASEGPSYNEQFF. The DNA for the CDR3 is TGCAGTGCTAGTGAAGGACCCTCCTACAATGAGCAGTTCTTC.

The chain has TRBV30 and TRBJ2-3, with 9 bases identical to TRBD2. The CDR3 consists of 14 residues. CDR1 GTSNPN and CDR2 SVGIG come from the germline V gene (reference sequence). The junction had 4 bases not matched to a gene; V was cut back by 0 bases and J by 6 bases. The DNA for the CDR3 is TGTGCCTGGAGTGTGGGACTAGCTTCGGATACGCAGTATTTT. It yields the protein CAWSVGLASDTQYF. The variable domain in full, completed from reference TRBV30 and TRBJ2-3, reads SQTIHQWPATLVQPVGSPLSLECTVEGTSNPNLYWYRQAAGRGLQLLFYSVGIGQISSEVPQNLSASRPQDRQFILSSKKLLLSDSGFYLCAWSVGLASDTQYFGPGTRLTVL.

As concerns this clone: At the DNA level, this CDR3 is encoded by other sequences in the same sample as well. The chain is built from TRBV12-5 and TRBJ1-1, with TRBD1 matching 9 bases. The CDR3 is 17 amino acids. The germline gives CDR1 LGHNT, CDR2 FRNRAP. The V gene end was trimmed by 0 bases and the J gene end by 1 base; junction bases not matched to a gene: 6. DNA for the CDR3: TGTGCTAGTGGTTTGGTCCGGACAGGGGCCGGGAACACTGAAGCTTTCTTT. Amino acid sequence: CASGLVRTGAGNTEAFF.

V gene TRBV7-8 combines with J gene TRBJ2-3; no clear D. The germline V gene has CDR1 SGHVS and CDR2 FQNEAQ. The CDR3 sequence is 15 residues long. Trimming took 5 bases from V and 1 from J, leaving 13 bases between them. This chain's CDR3 is CASSATPGGTDTQYF. The CDR3, as DNA: TGTGCCAGCAGCGCCACCCCGGGTGGCACAGATACGCAGTATTTT.

The chain recombines TRBV13 with TRBJ1-1, with no clear D. The CDR3 runs 15 residues. V lost 3 bases, J lost 2 bases, and 13 bases lay in between. The V gene's germline CDR1 is PRHDT and CDR2 FYEKMQ (reference sequence). The CDR3 sequence is CASSFDGRPNTEAFF. DNA for the CDR3: TGTGCCAGCAGCTTCGACGGACGGCCTAACACTGAAGCTTTCTTT.

This chain uses TRBV3-1 (or the pseudogene TRBV3-2) with TRBJ2-1; D may be TRBD2 (5 bases). Deletions cut 3 bases from V and 9 bases from J, with 9 bases between. In germline, CDR1 is LGHDT, CDR2 YNNKEL (reference sequence). CDR3 size: 12 residues. The CDR3 reads CASSHGLTEQFF. DNA for the CDR3: TGTGCCAGCAGCCACGGACTGACTGAGCAGTTCTTC.

The gene calls are TRBV5-6 and TRBJ2-3, with 8 bases fitting TRBD1. CDR1 is SGHDT, CDR2 YYEEEE, per germline. Unmatched junction bases numbered 7, after V lost 3 bases and J lost 4 bases. CDR3 length: 15 amino acids. The chain's CDR3 is CASSWGATGADTQYF. CDR3 coding DNA: TGTGCCAGCAGCTGGGGGGCGACAGGGGCAGATACGCAGTATTTT. Full variable domain (rest looked up from reference TRBV5-6 and TRBJ2-3): DAGVTQSPTHLIKTRGQQVTLRCSPKSGHDTVSWYQQALGQGPQFIFQYYEEEERQRGNFPDRFSGHQFPNYSSELNVNALLLGDSALYLCASSWGATGADTQYFGPGTRLTVL.

V gene TRBV7-8 combines with J gene TRBJ2-4, with 7 bases that match TRBD1. This CDR3 has 15 residues. Trimming took 3 bases from V and 8 from J; bases not matched to a gene: 10. Germline loops: CDR1 SGHVS, CDR2 FQNEAQ. The CDR3 DNA follows: TGTGCCAGCAGCTTCCCCACAGGGGCTGTAGACATTCAGTACTTC. It is translated as CASSFPTGAVDIQYF.

V is TRBV7-9 and J is TRBJ1-2; no firm D call. Trimming removed 0 bases at V and 6 bases at J, with 11 bases between. This CDR3 spans 14 amino acids. Germline CDR1 and CDR2: SEHNR and FQNEAQ (reference sequence). The CDR3 region is CASSLAGLMDGYTF. CDR3 coding DNA: TGTGCCAGCAGCTTAGCAGGGCTGATGGATGGCTACACCTTC.

This clone appeared a single time. The chain recombines TRBV6-5 with TRBJ1-4, with D possibly TRBD1 on 6 matching bases. Germline lookup yields CDR1 MNHEY and CDR2 SVGAGI. This CDR3 region has 15 residues. Trimming cost V 2 bases and J 2 bases, with 9 bases left between them. The CDR3 nucleotides read TGTGCCAGCAGTTACGGGGGGGCCACTAATGAAAAACTGTTTTTT. Translating it yields CASSYGGATNEKLFF.

The chain uses TRBV10-3 and TRBJ2-1; 12 bases align to TRBD2. Germline V lookup: CDR1 ENHRY, CDR2 SYGVKD. The CDR3 is made up of 16 amino acids. Unmatched junction bases numbered 1, after V lost 3 bases and J lost 1 base. The CDR3 DNA reads TGTGCCATCAGTGACGGACTAGCGGGATCCTACAATGAGCAGTTCTTC. Its translation: CAISDGLAGSYNEQFF.

The V and J genes are TRBV5-4 and TRBJ2-6, with D hard to call. Per the germline V gene, CDR1 is SGHNT and CDR2 is YYREEE (reference sequence). This CDR3 spans 15 amino acids. The V end lost 0 bases, the J end lost 2 bases, and 6 bases lay between the germline ends. The CDR3 sequence is CASSLEGTGANVLTF. Written as DNA, the CDR3 is TGTGCCAGCAGCTTGGAGGGAACTGGGGCCAACGTCCTGACTTTC. The variable domain in full, with the rest retrieved from reference TRBV5-4 and TRBJ2-6, is ETGVTQSPTHLIKTRGQQVTLRCSSQSGHNTVSWYQQALGQGPQFIFQYYREEENGRGNFPPRFSGLQFPNYSSELNVNALELDDSALYLCASSLEGTGANVLTFGAGSRLTVL.

This chain links TRBV2 with TRBJ1-5, with D uncertain. Germline V CDR1 and CDR2: SNHLY, FYNNEI. The CDR3 sequence is 15 residues long. The V end lost 3 bases, the J end lost 0 bases, and 9 bases lay between the germline ends. This CDR3 is CASSDMRSSNQPQHF. CDR3 sequence (DNA): TGTGCCAGCAGTGACATGCGGAGTAGCAATCAGCCCCAGCATTTT.

The chain links TRBV7-6 to TRBJ2-3; no clear D. This CDR3 is built from 12 residues. Trimming shortened V by 0 bases and J by 6 bases, and 4 bases separated the two germline ends. CDR1 and CDR2 from the germline V gene are SGHVS and FNYEAQ. The CDR3 nucleotides read TGTGCCAGCAGCTTAGCGGAGGATACGCAGTATTTT. It encodes CASSLAEDTQYF.

The J gene is TRBJ2-7, the V gene TRBV6-5, with 14 bases fitting TRBD2. Germline CDR1 and CDR2: MNHEY and SVGAGI. J was trimmed by 6 bases and V by 6 bases; bases with no gene match: 1. There are 13 residues in the CDR3. The CDR3 coding sequence is TGTGCCAGCAGGGGACTAGCGGGAGTCGAGCAGTACTTC. Translating it yields CASRGLAGVEQYF.

The chain is built from TRBV4-2 and TRBJ2-7; TRBD2 matches 9 bases. CDR3 size: 15 residues. Trimming took 2 bases from V and 0 from J; bases not matched to a gene: 2. Germline assignment: CDR1 LGHNA and CDR2 YNFKEQ. The CDR3 DNA sequence: TGTGCCAGCAGCCAATTTAGCGGGAGCTCCTACGAGCAGTACTTC. It specifies CASSQFSGSSYEQYF.

This clone appeared a few times. The V gene is TRBV4-1, the J gene TRBJ2-6, with unresolved D. Trimming took 4 bases from V and 0 from J, leaving 13 bases between them. Looked up from germline, CDR1 is MGHRA and CDR2 is YSYEKL. The CDR3 is made up of 17 amino acids. The CDR3 DNA is TGCGCCAGCAGCCCCAGGACCATCCTCTCTGGGGCCAACGTCCTGACTTTC. Protein product: CASSPRTILSGANVLTF.

This chain links TRBV6-2 or TRBV6-3 with TRBJ2-5, with 7 nucleotides matching TRBD2. CDR3 length equals 15 residues. Germline CDR1 reads MNHEY; CDR2 reads SVGEGT. V gave up 1 base and J gave up 2 bases; unmatched junction bases: 4. The CDR3: CASSYWTRTQETQYF. CDR3 nucleotides: TGTGCCAGCAGTTACTGGACTAGAACTCAAGAGACCCAGTACTTC.

V gene TRBV11-1 combines with J gene TRBJ2-7; 9 nucleotides agree with TRBD1. Unmatched junction bases numbered 10, after V lost 4 bases and J lost 3 bases. Germline loops: CDR1 SGHAT, CDR2 FQDESV (reference sequence). This CDR3 contains 16 residues. This CDR3 is CASSSPGTGLHYEQYF. The CDR3 DNA is TGTGCCAGCAGCTCCCCAGGGACAGGGCTTCACTACGAGCAGTACTTC.

The gene calls are TRBV2 and TRBJ1-1; no definite D call. Germline V gene data show CDR1 as SNHLY and CDR2 as FYNNEI. This CDR3 contains 15 residues. Trimming removed 2 bases from V and 6 bases from J, with 16 bases in between. The CDR3 protein is CASSERLESSPEAFF. The CDR3 DNA sequence: TGTGCCAGCAGTGAAAGGTTGGAGTCATCGCCTGAAGCTTTCTTT.